The 3 T cell receptor beta chains below all came from one sample that was sequenced in a study of T cell responses to AZD1222 COVID-19 vaccine. Repertoires were generated with immunoSEQ multiplex PCR, while TCRdb's copy carries only in-frame clones and drops some. The table has approximately 85,000 clones, less than 90% seen once. Sequences were derived from peripheral blood, sampled on day 0 of AZD1222 vaccination. The receptors shown here come from an adult in good health.

This clone has just a few counts. The chain recombines TRBV2 with TRBJ1-5, with D possibly matching TRBD1 (5 bases). The germline V gene has CDR1 SNHLY and CDR2 FYNNEI. The CDR3 has 13 residues. Trimming took off 0 bases at V and 7 bases at J, with 7 bases between the two ends. The CDR3 nucleotides read TGTGCCAGCAGTGAAGCGGGGCGGCAGCCCCAGCATTTT. Translated, it gives CASSEAGRQPQHF.

The rearrangement joins TRBV13 to TRBJ2-7; 7 nucleotides line up with TRBD2. The CDR3 covers 15 residues. The V and J ends lost 5 bases and 7 bases, in that order; junction bases with no gene match: 14. Germline V gene sequence: CDR1 PRHDT, CDR2 FYEKMQ (reference sequence). The CDR3 DNA reads as TGTGCCAGCAGCCCCGCCCAAAGGGCGGGAGATGAGCAGTACTTC. This sequence encodes CASSPAQRAGDEQYF.

The chain carries TRBV6-5 and TRBJ1-1; 7 bases are shared with TRBD1. Germline V gives CDR1 MNHEY, CDR2 SVGAGI. The CDR3 is made up of 14 amino acids. After removal of 2 bases from V and 3 bases from J, the junction contained 3 bases not matched to a gene. CDR3 nucleotides: TGTGCCAGCAGTTACCAAGGGGGCGACACTGAAGCTTTCTTT. This sequence encodes CASSYQGGDTEAFF.